Given below is one T cell receptor (beta chain) in context. Its cognate antigen is unknown. The data belong to a study of T-cell memory formation after mild COVID-19. Across the whole study: The two donors had largely donor-specific TCR clusters. Study-wide points: Contracting CD4+ clones lay largely in CM and EM, with CD8+ ones residing in EMRA. A second wave expanding day 15 to 37 was CD4+-biased; contracting clones were balanced.

The CDR3 spans 12 residues. In germline, CDR1 is SGHDT, CDR2 YYEEEE. Between the trimmed V and J ends, which lost 4 bases and 8 bases, there was a span of 12 bases. The 5'RACE method, run with constant-segment primers, produced TCR alpha and TCR beta cDNA libraries (carrying sample barcodes and UMIs). TCRdb re-derived calls from the 5' RACE reads in MiXCR, one entry per CDR3 protein. Found here are 500,000 to 650,000 distinct CDR3 sequences, less than 25% of them singletons; the top ten hold 8.4%. This receptor was identified in an adult woman who had mild COVID-19 (a few samples of this study predate the infection). Cell type and time point are not known. Sequencing was done on a sample of PBMCs or a T cell subset sorted from them (not recorded which). This chain joins TRBV5-6 and TRBJ1-1; a possible D gene is TRBD1 (5 bases). CDR3 sequence (DNA): TGTGCCAGCAGCCCTGGGACTCTCGAAGCTTTCTTT. This codes for CASSPGTLEAFF.